The 14 T cell receptor beta chains below come from one sample, sequenced in a study of blood T cell repertoires in COVID-19. Profiling relied on immunoSEQ multiplex PCR, and the TCRdb table lists in-frame clones only, not all of them. The data show around 450,000 clones, approximately 90% seen once. Specimen: peripheral blood. The receptors here all came from a woman younger than 45 with acute or convalescent COVID-19.

The CDR3 DNA follows: TGTGCCATCAGTGTGGAGGGGACCGGGGAGACCCAGTACTTC. Translated, it gives CAISVEGTGETQYF. The J gene is TRBJ2-5, the V gene TRBV10-3; D is perhaps TRBD2 (6 bases). Trimming took 4 bases from V and 5 from J, leaving 14 bases between them. The CDR3 totals 14 residues. Germline assignment: CDR1 ENHRY and CDR2 SYGVKD.

V usage is TRBV6-6 and J usage is TRBJ2-3, with 7 bases lining up with TRBD2. J was trimmed by 4 bases and V by 11 bases; bases with no gene match: 3. CDR1 and CDR2 (germline): MNHNY, SVGAGI (reference sequence). The CDR3 has 11 residues. The CDR3 loop is CAGRGADTQYF. For the CDR3, the DNA is TGTGCCGGACGGGGGGCAGATACGCAGTATTTT.

This clone has a count of ten or more. The J gene is TRBJ1-5, the V gene TRBV24-1; the match to TRBD1 covers 7 bases. Germline values: CDR1 KGHDR, CDR2 SFDVKD. J was trimmed by 10 bases and V by 2 bases; bases with no gene match: 10. The CDR3 runs to 15 residues. The CDR3 region has the DNA TGTGCCACCAGTGATTCTGGGACAGCCGGTGGTCCCCAGCATTTT. As protein: CATSDSGTAGGPQHF.

V and J are TRBV30 and TRBJ2-7; a weak D match, TRBD2 (6 bases). V lost 1 base and J 2 bases, leaving 9 bases between the germline ends. The germline V gene encodes CDR1 GTSNPN and CDR2 SVGIG (reference sequence). The length of the CDR3 is 13 residues. Written as DNA, the CDR3 is TGTGCCTGGAGTGCAGGACTAACCTACGAGCAGTACTTC. Translated, it gives CAWSAGLTYEQYF.

This chain connects TRBV30 to TRBJ1-6; 10 positions match TRBD1. V was pared by 3 bases and J by 11 bases, with 7 bases of the junction left unmatched. In germline, CDR1 is GTSNPN, CDR2 SVGIG (reference sequence). There are 14 residues in the CDR3. CDR3 sequence: CAWRKDRGRTPLHF. The CDR3 DNA reads TGTGCCTGGAGAAAGGACAGGGGGAGGACACCCCTCCACTTT.

This clone was seen many times. The chain carries TRBV2 and TRBJ2-7, with 10 bases identical to TRBD1. V lost 6 bases and J lost 5; bases outside the gene matches: 10. The germline gives CDR1 SNHLY, CDR2 FYNNEI. CDR3 length equals 15 residues. The CDR3 DNA follows: TGTGCCAGCAGGGTAGGGGGACAGGGGACCCACGAGCAGTACTTC. Protein sequence: CASRVGGQGTHEQYF.

The chain combines TRBV2 with TRBJ2-3; 7 bases map to TRBD1. CDR3 size: 15 residues. Germline assignment: CDR1 SNHLY and CDR2 FYNNEI. With V trimmed by 9 bases and J by 0 bases, 9 bases remained unmatched. CDR3: CASSRDRPSTDTQYF. CDR3 sequence (DNA): TGTGCCAGTAGCCGGGACAGACCCAGCACAGATACGCAGTATTTT.

The chain combines TRBV20-1 with TRBJ2-7, with TRBD2 identical over 10 bases. This CDR3 region has 14 residues. J was trimmed by 4 bases and V by 3 bases; bases with no gene match: 6. Looked up from germline, CDR1 is DFQATT and CDR2 is SNEGSKA (reference sequence). The CDR3 is CSASDGTSEYEQYF. CDR3 sequence (DNA): TGCAGTGCTAGTGACGGGACTAGCGAATACGAGCAGTACTTC.

The gene calls are TRBV5-1 and TRBJ2-3; 9 bases are shared with TRBD1. J lost 4 bases, V lost 1 base, and 10 bases had no gene match. CDR3 length equals 17 residues. Germline V gene data show CDR1 as SGHRS and CDR2 as YFSETQ. The CDR3 protein is CASSLSTGGFFADTQYF. In nucleotides, the CDR3 is TGCGCCAGCAGCTTGTCTACAGGGGGCTTTTTCGCAGATACGCAGTATTTT.

The chain joins TRBV5-1 to TRBJ2-5; 12 nucleotides align to TRBD1. The CDR3 is made up of 16 amino acids. Germline V gene sequence: CDR1 SGHRS, CDR2 YFSETQ. Trimming at V came to 4 bases and at J to 5 bases, leaving 9 bases not matched to a gene. The CDR3 DNA follows: TGCGCCAGCAGCGTACGGGGGACAGGGGGCCATGAGACCCAGTACTTC. Translation gives CASSVRGTGGHETQYF.

The gene calls are TRBV18 and TRBJ1-5; 7 bases are a match to TRBD1. V was clipped by 6 bases and J by 5 bases; unmatched bases: 4. Germline CDR1 and CDR2: KGHSH and LQKENI. This CDR3 is built from 13 residues. CDR3 in DNA: TGTGCCAGCTCCCAGGACAGGCATCAGCCCCAGCATTTT. It encodes CASSQDRHQPQHF. The entire variable domain, with the rest obtained from reference TRBV18 and TRBJ1-5, is as follows: NAGVMQNPRHLVRRRGQEARLRCSPMKGHSHVYWYRQLPEEGLKFMVYLQKENIIDESGMPKERFSAEFPKEGPSILRIQQVVRGDSAAYFCASSQDRHQPQHFGDGTRLSIL.

The chain carries TRBV30 and TRBJ1-1; 7 nucleotides match TRBD1. CDR1 and CDR2 from the germline V gene are GTSNPN and SVGIG (reference sequence). The V gene end was trimmed by 2 bases and the J gene end by 2 bases; junction bases not matched to a gene: 2. The CDR3 runs to 13 residues. This chain's CDR3 is CAWSNRGNTEAFF. CDR3 nucleotide sequence: TGTGCCTGGAGTAACAGGGGTAACACTGAAGCTTTCTTT.

V and J are TRBV6-5 and TRBJ2-7; D possibly corresponds to TRBD1 (5 bases). With 7 bases removed from V and 2 bases from J, the gap between germline ends came to 9 bases. Per the germline V gene, CDR1 is MNHEY and CDR2 is SVGAGI. CDR3 length: 12 residues. CDR3 protein: CASKAGPYEQYF. CDR3 nucleotides: TGTGCCAGCAAGGCAGGGCCCTACGAGCAGTACTTC.

This clone has a handful of counts. This chain uses TRBV13 with TRBJ2-7, with unresolved D. The CDR3 sequence is 14 residues long. Trimming removed 2 bases at V and 1 base at J, with 9 bases between. CDR1 and CDR2 from the germline V gene are PRHDT and FYEKMQ (reference sequence). In nucleotides, the CDR3 is TGTGCCAGCAGCTTACAACAGTTATCCTACGAGCAGTACTTC. Residues: CASSLQQLSYEQYF.